Sequencing of this T cell receptor beta chain was carried out in a study of T-cell reconstitution after alpha-beta-depleted transplantation in children. Overall study findings and caveats: Approximately two months post-transplant, alpha-beta T cells reportedly originated from several hundred expanded graft clones. The origin of high day-60 TCRbeta diversity in some patients lay in surviving recipient T cells and thymic progenitors. T-cell numbers and diversity, one year after transplant, stemmed largely from T cells that were newly produced.

The germline V gene has CDR1 SQVTM and CDR2 ANQGSEA. Trimming at V came to 3 bases and at J to 2 bases, leaving 2 bases not matched to a gene. This CDR3 region has 14 residues. This clonotype was detected many times. Its antigen is not known. A TCRbeta library incorporating unique molecular identifiers was prepared. TCRdb re-analysed the PCR reads in MiXCR, keeping a single row per CDR3 protein. The repertoire holds hundreds of thousands of distinct CDR3 sequences, with 10% as singletons. V is TRBV29-1 and J is TRBJ2-1; TRBD2 matches 9 bases. This TCR derives from a boy under two years old with acute myeloid leukemia, due to receive a stem cell transplant. The material sequenced was PBMCs, taken before TCRalphabeta/CD19-depleted stem cell transplant. CDR3 nucleotides: TGCAGCGTTGAGCGCGGGGGGGCCTACAATGAGCAGTTCTTC. Its protein is CSVERGGAYNEQFF.